Below are 20 T cell receptor beta chains sequenced from a single sample in a study of control samples from healthy donors and cancer patients. TCRdb's table, derived via immunoSEQ multiplex PCR, lists solely in-frame clones and lacks some. The sample has approximately 82,000 clones; approximately 89% are singletons. Material: blood. These receptors all come from a man in his forties or fifties in good health.

The chain combines TRBV5-4 with TRBJ2-3; D is unclear. The ends were cut back, 1 base at V and 2 bases at J, with 14 bases in the middle. The germline CDR1 and CDR2 sequences are SGHNT and YYREEE (reference sequence). The CDR3 consists of 16 residues. Written as DNA, the CDR3 is TGTGCCAGCAGCTTGCCGGGCCCAACCTCCACAGATACGCAGTATTTT. Its protein product is CASSLPGPTSTDTQYF.

This rearrangement joins TRBV24-1 to TRBJ2-3; 11 bases line up with TRBD2. Germline trimming cut 4 bases from V and 10 bases from J; bases unmatched to any gene: 3. Per germline, CDR1 KGHDR and CDR2 SFDVKD. CDR3 length: 13 residues. The DNA of the CDR3 is TGTGCCACCAGTGAAACTAGCGGGAGTGCGCAGTATTTT. Amino acids: CATSETSGSAQYF.

J is TRBJ2-1 and V is TRBV19; 10 bases fit TRBD2. CDR3 size: 15 residues. Germline V gene sequence: CDR1 LNHDA, CDR2 SQIVND (reference sequence). V shed 7 bases and J 5 bases; nucleotides not matched to a gene: 8. CDR3 sequence reads: CASNRISGRDNEQFF. For the CDR3, the DNA is TGTGCCAGTAACCGAATCAGCGGGAGGGACAATGAGCAGTTCTTC. Full variable domain (rest looked up from reference TRBV19 and TRBJ2-1): DGGITQSPKYLFRKEGQNVTLSCEQNLNHDAMYWYRQDPGQGLRLIYYSQIVNDFQKGDIAEGYSVSREKKESFPLTVTSAQKNPTAFYLCASNRISGRDNEQFFGPGTRLTVL.

The chain carries TRBV6-5 and TRBJ1-3; unclear D gene. This CDR3 contains 15 residues. CDR1 is MNHEY and CDR2 is SVGAGI in the germline V gene. The V end lost 4 bases, the J end lost 0 bases, and 10 bases lay between the germline ends. The CDR3 region has the DNA TGTGCCAGCAGTTTACACCTCAACTCTGGAAACACCATATATTTT. Translating it yields CASSLHLNSGNTIYF.

The V call is TRBV24-1, the J call TRBJ1-4; 7 bases line up with TRBD1. The germline V gene encodes CDR1 KGHDR and CDR2 SFDVKD. The CDR3 has 18 residues. With V trimmed by 3 bases and J by 3 bases, 12 bases remained unmatched. Here the CDR3 reads CATSDPASAGTANEKLFF. CDR3 nucleotide sequence: TGTGCCACCAGTGATCCCGCCTCTGCAGGGACAGCTAATGAAAAACTGTTTTTT.

This chain joins TRBV29-1 and TRBJ2-7; weak D call: TRBD2 (6 bases). Germline V CDR1 and CDR2: SQVTM, ANQGSEA. The V gene lost 6 bases and the J gene lost 12 bases, with 18 bases spanning the gap. The CDR3 is made up of 11 amino acids. The CDR3 nucleotides read TGCAGCGTCTCGGACCGACTAGGTCGGTACTTC. Translation gives CSVSDRLGRYF.

This chain joins TRBV9 and TRBJ2-1, with TRBD2 matching over 11 bases. The CDR3 covers 15 residues. V was clipped by 3 bases and J by 2 bases; unmatched bases: 1. The V gene's germline CDR1 is SGDLS and CDR2 YYNGEE. CDR3 sequence (DNA): TGTGCCAGCAGCGCTAGCGGGGGGCCCTACAATGAGCAGTTCTTC. Translation gives CASSASGGPYNEQFF.

This chain joins TRBV6-2 or TRBV6-3 and TRBJ1-1; D possibly corresponds to TRBD1 (5 bases). This CDR3 comprises 14 residues. V shed 6 bases and J shed 2 bases, with 13 bases lying between them. Per germline, CDR1 MNHEY and CDR2 SVGEGT. CDR3 nucleotide sequence: TGTGCCAGCAGATACCGGGACCTCAACACTGAAGCTTTCTTT. Protein sequence: CASRYRDLNTEAFF.

The chain joins TRBV30 to TRBJ2-7; D might be TRBD1 (6 bases). V lost 8 bases, J lost 13 bases, and 18 bases lay in between. Per germline, CDR1 GTSNPN and CDR2 SVGIG (reference sequence). This CDR3 region has 10 residues. The CDR3 region has the DNA TGTGCCAGGCAGGACAGCGACCTATACTTC. This sequence encodes CARQDSDLYF.

This clone was recorded only once. The DNA of the CDR3 is TGTGCCATCAGTGATAACTACTACTATGGCTACACCTTC. Amino acids: CAISDNYYYGYTF. The chain combines TRBV10-3 with TRBJ1-2; the D is unclear. The CDR3 runs 13 residues. The V and J ends lost 3 bases and 3 bases respectively, with 8 bases between them. The germline V gene has CDR1 ENHRY and CDR2 SYGVKD.

This chain connects TRBV12-3 or TRBV12-4 to TRBJ1-2, with D possibly TRBD1 on 6 matching bases. V lost 3 bases, J lost 8 bases, and 13 bases lay in between. The length of the CDR3 is 13 residues. The CDR3 is CASSFRGPGGYTF. As DNA, the CDR3 is TGTGCCAGCAGTTTCAGGGGTCCGGGCGGCTACACCTTC.

The gene calls are TRBV27 and TRBJ2-3; the match to TRBD1 covers 11 bases. V lost 5 bases and J lost 6; bases outside the gene matches: 7. Per the germline V gene, CDR1 is MNHEY and CDR2 is SMNVEV (reference sequence). There are 15 residues in the CDR3. As DNA, the CDR3 is TGTGCCAGCAGTCAGGGGACAGGGGGTGGTGATACGCAGTATTTT. It is translated as CASSQGTGGGDTQYF.

V is TRBV13 and J is TRBJ2-5; D gene uncertain. Germline V gene sequence: CDR1 PRHDT, CDR2 FYEKMQ (reference sequence). CDR3 length: 12 amino acids. Trimming left V 3 bases short and J 1 base short, with 3 bases between. The CDR3 sequence: CASSFRQETQYF. CDR3 DNA: TGTGCCAGCAGCTTCCGCCAAGAGACCCAGTACTTC.

The chain has TRBV6-4 and TRBJ2-7; TRBD2 aligns across 13 bases. The CDR3 is made up of 18 amino acids. With 0 bases clipped from V and 9 bases from J, the junction kept 14 bases outside the gene matches. Germline V gives CDR1 MRHNA, CDR2 SNTAGT. The CDR3 DNA follows: TGTGCCAGCAGTGACTCTACGGGACTAGCGGGGCCCCCCTATGGGCAGTACGTC. Protein: CASSDSTGLAGPPYGQYV.

Here the CDR3 reads CASGGAATNEKLFF. The CDR3 DNA is TGTGCTAGTGGTGGGGCTGCAACTAATGAAAAACTGTTTTTT. This rearrangement joins TRBV12-5 to TRBJ1-4, with D possibly being TRBD1 (5 bases). Germline assignment: CDR1 LGHNT and CDR2 FRNRAP. The CDR3 spans 14 residues. V lost 5 bases, J lost 0 bases, and 7 bases lay in between.

The J gene is TRBJ1-1, the V gene TRBV28; the D is unclear. The CDR3 is made up of 12 amino acids. V was clipped by 1 base and J by 5 bases, with 5 bases between them. Per the germline V gene, CDR1 is MDHEN and CDR2 is SYDVKM. CDR3 sequence reads: CASSLSGTEAFF. The CDR3 nucleotides are TGTGCCAGCAGTTTATCTGGGACTGAAGCTTTCTTT.

The V and J genes are TRBV19 and TRBJ2-2, with 8 nucleotides matching TRBD1. In germline, CDR1 is LNHDA, CDR2 SQIVND (reference sequence). This CDR3 spans 14 amino acids. The CDR3 DNA sequence: TGTGCGACCTTGGGACAGGCGTACACCGGGGAGCTGTTTTTT. Protein: CATLGQAYTGELFF.

The rearrangement uses TRBV5-6 and TRBJ2-3, with TRBD1 as a possible D gene (6 bases). The length of the CDR3 is 16 residues. V shed 0 bases and J shed 9 bases, with 20 bases lying between them. Germline loops: CDR1 SGHDT, CDR2 YYEEEE. CDR3 sequence (DNA): TGTGCCAGCAGCTTGGAGGGGAGAGCCCTAAGGGGGACGCAGTATTTT. The encoded protein is CASSLEGRALRGTQYF. Full variable domain (missing parts from reference TRBV5-6 and TRBJ2-3): DAGVTQSPTHLIKTRGQQVTLRCSPKSGHDTVSWYQQALGQGPQFIFQYYEEEERQRGNFPDRFSGHQFPNYSSELNVNALLLGDSALYLCASSLEGRALRGTQYFGPGTRLTVL.

CDR3 amino acids: CASSQYSDRYNEQFF. In nucleotides, the CDR3 is TGTGCCAGCAGCCAATATTCGGACAGGTACAATGAGCAGTTCTTC. This chain connects TRBV3-1 (or the pseudogene TRBV3-2) to TRBJ2-1; TRBD1 matches at 7 bases. J gave up 4 bases and V 2 bases, and 5 bases lay outside the gene matches. Germline-derived CDR1 and CDR2 are LGHDT and YNNKEL (reference sequence). This CDR3 is 15 amino acids long.

In this sample, this clone turned up once. V gene TRBV7-2 combines with J gene TRBJ1-4; 10 positions match TRBD1. V lost 6 bases, J lost 8 bases, and 9 bases stayed unmatched. The CDR3 runs to 15 residues. In germline, CDR1 is SGHTA, CDR2 FQGNSA. The CDR3 spells CASRLTGQGHEKLFF. Written as DNA, the CDR3 is TGTGCCAGCAGATTGACGGGACAGGGGCACGAAAAACTGTTTTTT.